This TCR beta chain was identified in a study of blood T cell repertoires in COVID-19. Study information: Specimens from acute and convalescent COVID-19 originated in the United States, Italy and Spain. T cells, B-cell-depleted T cells, or PBMCs provided the cDNA or gDNA that served as material.

V was shortened by 5 bases and J by 5 bases, with 10 bases between the two germline ends. This CDR3 region has 14 residues. The V gene's germline CDR1 is SGHAT and CDR2 FQDESV (reference sequence). In the authors' workflow: The authors estimated nucleated cell counts from reference gene primer amplification. This table comes from immunoSEQ multiplex PCR, and its TCRdb copy is limited to in-frame clones, with some not included. For V, J and clone size, that table is used; D and trimming come from the DNA. Among about 26,000 clones listed, 80% to 90% were seen once. The clonotype comes from a human donor in a cohort sampled during active COVID-19. The donor label of this sample is uncertain. The sequencing sample was made of peripheral blood. The chain has TRBV11-1 and TRBJ1-6; D gene unclear. The CDR3: CASSHNGNNSPLHF. CDR3 coding DNA: TGTGCCAGCAGCCATAACGGGAATAATTCACCCCTCCACTTT.